These 11 T cell receptor beta chains were sequenced from one sample in a study of cytomegalovirus exposure and HLA in healthy donors. PCR primers comprised 60 Vbeta and 13 Jbeta primers. Produced via immunoSEQ multiplex PCR; TCRdb's table is partial and in-frame only. The table has 100,000 or so clones, under 80% seen once. Sequencing was done on a sample of PBMCs. The receptors originated from a man in his thirties or forties in good health and CMV-seropositive.

The CDR3 DNA reads TGCGCCAGCAGCCAGCACAGGGCTGGCGAGGGGTGGTCCTATAATTCACCCCTCCACTTT. Amino acids: CASSQHRAGEGWSYNSPLHF. The chain recombines TRBV4-1 with TRBJ1-6; weak D call: TRBD1 (6 bases). This CDR3 has 20 amino acids. V was shortened by 3 bases and J by 1 base, with 22 bases between the two germline ends. Per germline, CDR1 MGHRA and CDR2 YSYEKL.

This clone occurred a few times. Germline and junction disagree at one end, which may indicate a read error. The rearrangement links TRBV7-9 to TRBJ1-6, with 7 bases that match TRBD1. CDR3 size: 14 residues. CDR1 and CDR2 (germline): SEHNR, FQNEAQ (reference sequence). DNA of the CDR3: TGTTCCAGCAGCTCGGGACAGAGAAATTCACCCCTCCACTTT. It yields the protein CSSSSGQRNSPLHF.

This clone was recorded a few times. The chain couples TRBV5-5 to TRBJ1-1; weak D call: TRBD1 (6 bases). Germline CDR1 reads SGHKS; CDR2 reads YYEKEE (reference sequence). The V end lost 0 bases, the J end lost 1 base, and 13 bases lay between the germline ends. The length of the CDR3 is 16 residues. In DNA, the CDR3 is TGTGCCAGCAGCTTGGTGGCAGGGGAGAGGAACACTGAAGCTTTCTTT. Encoded protein: CASSLVAGERNTEAFF.

The chain carries TRBV2 and TRBJ2-1; D is perhaps TRBD2 (5 bases). CDR1 and CDR2 (germline): SNHLY, FYNNEI. Trimming pared 4 bases from V and 8 bases from J, leaving 18 bases between. This CDR3 has 15 residues. This chain's CDR3 is CASSAEAAVGDEQFF. The DNA for the CDR3 is TGTGCCAGCAGTGCTGAAGCGGCGGTAGGCGATGAGCAGTTCTTC.

V is TRBV5-4 and J is TRBJ1-2; D unresolved. The CDR3 is made up of 15 amino acids. V was trimmed by 4 bases and J by 4 bases, leaving 17 bases between them. Germline lookup yields CDR1 SGHNT and CDR2 YYREEE (reference sequence). The CDR3 sequence: CASSPPGGQIYGYTF. CDR3 DNA: TGTGCCAGCAGCCCACCGGGTGGCCAAATCTATGGCTACACCTTC.

V usage is TRBV5-6 and J usage is TRBJ1-3; no clear D. Trimming took off 3 bases at V and 4 bases at J, with 20 bases between the two ends. This CDR3 spans 17 amino acids. Germline CDR1 reads SGHDT; CDR2 reads YYEEEE. The CDR3 reads CASSSQNKNLPGNTIYF. CDR3 DNA: TGTGCCAGCAGCTCCCAAAACAAAAATCTCCCAGGAAACACCATATATTTT.

The chain uses TRBV29-1 and TRBJ1-4, with D tentatively TRBD1 (6 bases). Looked up from germline, CDR1 is SQVTM and CDR2 is ANQGSEA. Trimming took 4 bases from V and 5 from J, leaving 20 bases between them. The CDR3 extends over 16 amino acids. CDR3 loop: CSVVHHGEGVNEKLFF. The CDR3 DNA reads TGCAGCGTTGTTCACCACGGTGAGGGGGTAAATGAAAAACTGTTTTTT.

The CDR3 sequence is CASSWIAGGLLDTQYF. CDR3 nucleotides: TGTGCCAGCAGTTGGATAGCGGGGGGGCTATTAGATACGCAGTATTTT. This chain links TRBV28 with TRBJ2-3, with 11 bases that match TRBD2. The CDR3 is 16 amino acids. J lost 5 bases, V lost 4 bases, and 8 bases had no gene match. CDR1 is MDHEN, CDR2 SYDVKM, per germline.

The V and J genes are TRBV10-3 and TRBJ2-2; weak D call: TRBD2 (6 bases). CDR3 length equals 15 residues. Germline-derived CDR1 and CDR2 are ENHRY and SYGVKD. V shed 3 bases and J shed 1 base, with 9 bases lying between them. CDR3 nucleotide sequence: TGTGCCATCAGTGAAGCCGGGGGGAACACCGGGGAGCTGTTTTTT. Translating gives CAISEAGGNTGELFF.

CDR3 protein: CASSLATGSQETQYF. CDR3 in DNA: TGCGCCAGCAGCTTGGCGACAGGCTCCCAAGAGACCCAGTACTTC. The chain couples TRBV5-1 to TRBJ2-5; possible D gene TRBD1, 6 bases. CDR3 length: 15 amino acids. Germline CDR1 and CDR2: SGHRS and YFSETQ. Trimming took off 0 bases at V and 1 base at J, with 10 bases between the two ends. The variable domain in full, with the rest retrieved from reference TRBV5-1 and TRBJ2-5, is KAGVTQTPRYLIKTRGQQVTLSCSPISGHRSVSWYQQTPGQGLQFLFEYFSETQRNKGNFPGRFSGRQFSNSRSEMNVSTLELGDSALYLCASSLATGSQETQYFGPGTRLLVL.

This clone has just a few counts. The chain has TRBV27 and TRBJ1-1; possible D gene TRBD1, 5 bases. Germline V gene data show CDR1 as MNHEY and CDR2 as SMNVEV (reference sequence). This CDR3 comprises 13 residues. Trimming left V 2 bases short and J 6 bases short, with 10 bases between. This CDR3 reads CASSLGARAEAFF. DNA of the CDR3: TGTGCCAGCAGTTTAGGGGCTAGGGCTGAAGCTTTCTTT.